A single sample gave rise to the 13 T cell receptor beta chains below, sequenced in a study of CD8 T cell repertoires and HIV-1 epitope variants. Only in-frame clones appear in the TCRdb table, and some are missing; sequencing was by immunoSEQ multiplex PCR. Here the sample spans fewer than 3,000 clones, about 65% being singletons. These receptors lack a known antigen. Sequences were obtained from cultured CD8+ T cells derived from PBMCs. The receptors here all came from a male donor with HIV.

The rearrangement links TRBV27 to TRBJ2-7, with D possibly TRBD1 on 6 matching bases. CDR3 length: 14 amino acids. Germline V gene lookup returns CDR1 MNHEY and CDR2 SMNVEV (reference sequence). V was clipped by 5 bases and J by 3 bases, with 14 bases between them. CDR3 DNA sequence: TGTGCCAGCAGTCCGCGAGGGACATTCTACGAGCAGTACTTC. It specifies CASSPRGTFYEQYF.

V and J are TRBV6-5 and TRBJ2-5, with D possibly matching TRBD2 (6 bases). With 6 bases removed from V and 1 base from J, the gap between germline ends came to 12 bases. This CDR3 is 14 amino acids long. Per the germline V gene, CDR1 is MNHEY and CDR2 is SVGAGI. The CDR3 protein is CASSLRDSQETQYF. DNA of the CDR3: TGTGCCAGCAGCCTCCGGGACTCCCAAGAGACCCAGTACTTC.

The chain joins TRBV28 to TRBJ2-7; D is uncertain. V lost 7 bases and J lost 3, with 13 bases in between. This CDR3 has 13 amino acids. Germline CDR1 MDHEN, CDR2 SYDVKM. DNA of the CDR3: TGTGCCAGCATTTCGCGGCACTACTACGAGCAGTACTTC. Amino acid sequence: CASISRHYYEQYF.

This clone was seen more than once but under ten times. The V and J genes are TRBV27 and TRBJ1-1; D not certain. Germline assignment: CDR1 MNHEY and CDR2 SMNVEV (reference sequence). This CDR3 is 13 amino acids long. V was pared by 2 bases and J by 10 bases, with 14 bases between. CDR3 in amino acids: CASSLPGGVGAFF. The CDR3 region has the DNA TGTGCCAGCAGTTTACCCGGCGGGGTCGGAGCTTTCTTT.

V is TRBV28 and J is TRBJ1-1; 9 bases match TRBD1. This CDR3 is 16 amino acids long. Germline assignment: CDR1 MDHEN and CDR2 SYDVKM. V lost 3 bases, J lost 3 bases, and 8 bases stayed unmatched. The CDR3 bases are TGTGCCAGCAGTTTCGCCGAGGACAGGGGCCACACTGAAGCTTTCTTT. Encoded protein: CASSFAEDRGHTEAFF. Together with reference TRBV28 and TRBJ1-1, the CDR3 gives the full variable domain: DVKVTQSSRYLVKRTGEKVFLECVQDMDHENMFWYRQDPGLGLRLIYFSYDVKMKEKGDIPEGYSVSREKKERFSLILESASTNQTSMYLCASSFAEDRGHTEAFFGQGTRLTVV.

This clone has just a few counts. The chain joins TRBV7-9 to TRBJ2-3, with D possibly matching TRBD2 (6 bases). V shed 5 bases and J shed 3 bases, with 15 bases lying between them. There are 15 residues in the CDR3. The V gene's germline CDR1 is SEHNR and CDR2 FQNEAQ (reference sequence). CDR3 protein: CASSARDSATDTQYF. The CDR3 nucleotides are TGTGCCAGCAGCGCTCGGGACTCGGCGACAGATACGCAGTATTTT.

The V and J genes are TRBV29-1 and TRBJ2-1; D is perhaps TRBD1 (6 bases). The CDR3 is 13 residues long. V was trimmed by 7 bases and J by 4 bases, leaving 14 bases between them. CDR1 is SQVTM and CDR2 is ANQGSEA in the germline V gene. The CDR3 protein is CSGEDRKYNEQFF. The DNA for the CDR3 is TGCAGCGGCGAAGACAGGAAATACAATGAGCAGTTCTTC.

A few counts support this clone. The CDR3 nucleotides are TGTGCCAGCAGTCCCATTGGGACAGGAGAAGCTTTCTTT. Amino acids: CASSPIGTGEAFF. The chain combines TRBV28 with TRBJ1-1; TRBD1 matches 8 bases. Germline V gene sequence: CDR1 MDHEN, CDR2 SYDVKM. J lost 8 bases, V lost 5 bases, and 7 bases had no gene match. The CDR3 contains 13 residues.

The rearrangement uses TRBV28 and TRBJ2-5; possible D gene TRBD1, 5 bases. This CDR3 is 14 amino acids long. V lost 5 bases and J 5 bases, leaving 15 bases between the germline ends. CDR1 MDHEN and CDR2 SYDVKM come from the germline V gene. In nucleotides, the CDR3 is TGTGCCAGCAGTCCCAGGGTAGGCTGGGAGACCCAGTACTTC. Its translation is CASSPRVGWETQYF.

V and J are TRBV2 and TRBJ1-1; maybe TRBD1 (5 bases). Trimming pared 0 bases from V and 10 bases from J, leaving 15 bases between. The CDR3 contains 14 residues. The V gene's germline CDR1 is SNHLY and CDR2 FYNNEI. CDR3 sequence reads: CASSEASGGRGAFF. Written as DNA, the CDR3 is TGTGCCAGCAGTGAAGCCTCCGGGGGTAGGGGAGCTTTCTTT. Based on the CDR3 plus reference TRBV2 and TRBJ1-1, the full variable domain is EPEVTQTPSHQVTQMGQEVILRCVPISNHLYFYWYRQILGQKVEFLVSFYNNEISEKSEIFDDQFSVERPDGSNFTLKIRSTKLEDSAMYFCASSEASGGRGAFFGQGTRLTVV.

This clone was picked up a small number of times. This chain connects TRBV2 to TRBJ2-1, with D unresolved. This CDR3 contains 15 residues. The germline CDR1 and CDR2 sequences are SNHLY and FYNNEI. Trimming stripped 0 bases from V and 9 bases from J, with 15 bases between. The CDR3 loop reads CASSEALGPRSEQFF. For the CDR3, the DNA is TGTGCCAGCAGTGAAGCGCTAGGTCCACGCAGTGAGCAGTTCTTC.

The gene calls are TRBV9 and TRBJ2-3, with D perhaps matching TRBD2 (5 bases). Per the germline V gene, CDR1 is SGDLS and CDR2 is YYNGEE. The CDR3 extends over 14 amino acids. The V and J ends lost 4 bases and 6 bases respectively, with 15 bases between them. CDR3 loop: CASSLPTISDTQYF. The CDR3 DNA sequence: TGTGCCAGCAGCCTCCCGACTATTTCGGATACGCAGTATTTT. Supplemented by reference TRBV9 and TRBJ2-3, the full variable domain reads DSGVTQTPKHLITATGQRVTLRCSPRSGDLSVYWYQQSLDQGLQFLIQYYNGEERAKGNILERFSAQQFPDLHSELNLSSLELGDSALYFCASSLPTISDTQYFGPGTRLTVL.

V gene TRBV27 combines with J gene TRBJ2-5; either TRBD1 or TRBD2 may supply D (5 bases each). The ends were cut back, 3 bases at V and 4 bases at J, with 15 bases in the middle. The CDR3 is 15 amino acids. CDR1 and CDR2 from the germline V gene are MNHEY and SMNVEV (reference sequence). CDR3 nucleotide sequence: TGTGCCAGCAGTTTCCAGGACTCCAGGGTAGAGACCCAGTACTTC. Translated: CASSFQDSRVETQYF.